A single sample is the source of the 32 T cell receptor beta chains below, sequenced in a study of blood T cell repertoires in COVID-19. TCRdb's copy holds only in-frame clones and misses some; the assay was immunoSEQ multiplex PCR. The data contain about 24,000 clones, roughly nine tenths of them singletons. The sequenced sample consisted of peripheral blood. These receptors came from a human donor in a cohort sampled during active COVID-19.

This clone was counted only a few times. This sequence joins TRBV7-2 and TRBJ2-1, with D perhaps TRBD2 (5 bases). This CDR3 has 15 residues. The V gene lost 5 bases and the J gene lost 3 bases, with 14 bases spanning the gap. The germline V gene encodes CDR1 SGHTA and CDR2 FQGNSA. The CDR3 loop reads CASSPTPAGYNEQFF. CDR3 DNA sequence: TGTGCCAGCAGCCCCACCCCCGCGGGCTACAATGAGCAGTTCTTC.

CDR3 nucleotides: TGTGCCACCAGTGACCCCGGAGAGGGTAGGCAGCCCCAGCATTTT. Translated: CATSDPGEGRQPQHF. The gene calls are TRBV24-1 and TRBJ1-5; no firm D call. V lost 4 bases to trimming and J lost 7 bases, with 16 bases between them. The length of the CDR3 is 15 residues. In germline, CDR1 is KGHDR, CDR2 SFDVKD.

The J gene is TRBJ1-1, the V gene TRBV11-1; 11 bases fit TRBD1. This CDR3 spans 16 amino acids. V trimming: 5 bases; J trimming: 5 bases; junction bases outside the gene matches: 10. Looked up from germline, CDR1 is SGHAT and CDR2 is FQDESV (reference sequence). CDR3 in amino acids: CASSQAGTGGWTEAFF. The CDR3, as DNA: TGTGCCAGCAGCCAAGCCGGGACAGGGGGTTGGACTGAAGCTTTCTTT.

This rearrangement joins TRBV5-8 to TRBJ1-5, with D perhaps matching TRBD1 (5 bases). The germline V gene encodes CDR1 SGHTS and CDR2 YDEGEE. This CDR3 spans 14 amino acids. The germline V and J ends were trimmed by 6 bases and 3 bases, with 13 bases remaining between them. CDR3 sequence: CASMGQKYNQPQHF. In DNA, the CDR3 is TGTGCCAGCATGGGGCAGAAATACAATCAGCCCCAGCATTTT.

In its sample, this clone was seen once. This chain uses TRBV27 with TRBJ2-1; 12 bases are a match to TRBD2. V lost 6 bases, J lost 6 bases, and 6 bases stayed unmatched. The CDR3 has 15 amino acids. From germline, CDR1 is MNHEY and CDR2 SMNVEV (reference sequence). The CDR3 DNA follows: TGTGCCAGCAGCGAAGGACTAGCGGGGTTCAATGAGCAGTTCTTC. Translating it yields CASSEGLAGFNEQFF.

This clone has just a few counts. This chain uses TRBV11-2 with TRBJ2-7; D perhaps matches TRBD1 (5 bases). The CDR3 length is 14 residues. The V end was cut by 4 bases, the J end by 2 bases, with 12 bases between. The germline gives CDR1 SGHAT, CDR2 FQNNGV. The CDR3 here is CASSWRQYAYEQYF. The CDR3 region has the DNA TGTGCCAGCAGCTGGCGACAGTATGCCTACGAGCAGTACTTC.

J is TRBJ2-1 and V is TRBV7-9, with 8 bases lining up with TRBD2. This CDR3 is 17 amino acids long. J was trimmed by 4 bases and V by 5 bases; bases with no gene match: 13. CDR1 SEHNR and CDR2 FQNEAQ come from the germline V gene (reference sequence). CDR3 bases: TGTGCCAGCAGCGGCCGGGCTGGTAGCGGGACGTACAATGAGCAGTTCTTC. Protein: CASSGRAGSGTYNEQFF.

The V gene is TRBV5-1, the J gene TRBJ1-2, with 9 bases fitting TRBD1. The germline V gene has CDR1 SGHRS and CDR2 YFSETQ. The junction had 5 bases not matched to a gene; V was cut back by 1 base and J by 4 bases. The CDR3 is made up of 15 amino acids. The CDR3 protein is CASSLRQGGAYGYTF. CDR3 bases: TGCGCCAGCAGCTTGCGACAGGGGGGAGCCTATGGCTACACCTTC.

The rearrangement joins TRBV6-5 to TRBJ1-2, with a possible D match to TRBD1 (6 bases). Trimming left V 2 bases short and J 10 bases short, with 11 bases between. The CDR3 consists of 12 residues. CDR1 is MNHEY, CDR2 SVGAGI, per germline. This CDR3 reads CASSYGAGDYTF. As DNA, the CDR3 is TGTGCCAGCAGTTACGGGGCAGGGGACTACACCTTC.

This clone was detected a few times. J is TRBJ1-1 and V is TRBV5-1; possible D gene TRBD1, 6 bases. Between the trimmed V and J ends, which lost 0 bases and 5 bases, there was a span of 14 bases. Germline assignment: CDR1 SGHRS and CDR2 YFSETQ. The CDR3 covers 15 residues. The CDR3 nucleotides are TGCGCCAGCAGCTTGGAAGGCAGGGGACGAACTGAAGCTTTCTTT. This codes for CASSLEGRGRTEAFF.

The chain employs TRBV5-4 and TRBJ2-1, with 10 bases lining up with TRBD2. Trimming took 0 bases from V and 9 from J; bases not matched to a gene: 12. The CDR3 loop spans 17 amino acids. Per the germline V gene, CDR1 is SGHNT and CDR2 is YYREEE (reference sequence). The CDR3 nucleotides read TGTGCCAGCAGCTTGGAGGGTAGCGGGAGGTCCCACGGTGAGCAGTTCTTC. It yields the protein CASSLEGSGRSHGEQFF.

CDR3 in amino acids: CASSDRATGGAEAFF. The CDR3 DNA reads as TGTGCCAGCAGTGATAGAGCGACAGGGGGCGCTGAAGCTTTCTTT. V usage is TRBV6-4 and J usage is TRBJ1-1; TRBD1 matches at 10 bases. The CDR3 is 15 residues long. CDR1 MRHNA and CDR2 SNTAGT come from the germline V gene. The V segment lost 3 bases and the J segment 6 bases; nucleotides outside the gene matches: 7.

This clone was detected once. The chain has TRBV6-5 and TRBJ1-2, with 7 bases that match TRBD1. The CDR3 is 13 amino acids. Trimming removed 4 bases from V and 4 bases from J; junction bases left unmatched: 3. Germline CDR1 reads MNHEY; CDR2 reads SVGAGI. In DNA, the CDR3 is TGTGCCAGCAGTTGGGACAGATCCTATGGCTACACCTTC. This sequence encodes CASSWDRSYGYTF.

The CDR3 protein is CASRPGLGTGWELFF. In DNA form, the CDR3 reads TGTGCCAGTAGACCGGGACTAGGGACCGGGTGGGAGCTGTTTTTT. V gene TRBV19 combines with J gene TRBJ2-2; 8 bases match TRBD2. The CDR3 contains 15 residues. Germline V gene lookup returns CDR1 LNHDA and CDR2 SQIVND (reference sequence). V lost 6 bases to trimming and J lost 9 bases; unmatched junction nucleotides: 12.

This clone occurred a few times. The V and J genes are TRBV19 and TRBJ2-3, with D possibly being TRBD2 (6 bases). This CDR3 is built from 16 residues. V was trimmed by 6 bases and J by 0 bases, leaving 16 bases between them. In germline, CDR1 is LNHDA, CDR2 SQIVND (reference sequence). CDR3 protein: CASRRQAGASTDTQYF. The CDR3 DNA follows: TGTGCCAGTAGACGACAAGCGGGTGCTAGCACAGATACGCAGTATTTT.

This clone has a single count. This chain joins TRBV7-3 and TRBJ1-4; D possibly corresponds to TRBD1 (6 bases). Trimming took 11 bases from V and 0 from J, leaving 25 bases between them. Germline V lookup: CDR1 SGHTA, CDR2 FQGTGA. There are 18 residues in the CDR3. The chain's CDR3 is CAGTQYLTGETTNEKLFF. CDR3 DNA sequence: TGTGCCGGAACCCAGTACCTGACAGGAGAAACAACTAATGAAAAACTGTTTTTT. Full variable domain (missing parts from reference TRBV7-3 and TRBJ1-4): GAGVSQTPSNKVTEKGKYVELRCDPISGHTALYWYRQSLGQGPEFLIYFQGTGAADDSGLPNDRFFAVRPEGSVSTLKIQRTERGDSAVYLCAGTQYLTGETTNEKLFFGSGTQLSVL.

This rearrangement joins TRBV6-5 to TRBJ2-3; D is unclear. Trimming took off 5 bases at V and 5 bases at J, with 14 bases between the two ends. Germline V CDR1 and CDR2: MNHEY, SVGAGI. The CDR3 has 14 residues. CDR3 amino acids: CASSPTMTGDTQYF. The CDR3 nucleotides are TGTGCCAGCAGTCCAACCATGACGGGAGATACGCAGTATTTT.

This chain links TRBV5-4 with TRBJ2-1, with 11 bases that match TRBD2. Germline V gene sequence: CDR1 SGHNT, CDR2 YYREEE (reference sequence). The CDR3 is 15 amino acids. Trimming at V came to 0 bases and at J to 5 bases, leaving 1 base not matched to a gene. CDR3: CASSLVLAGDNEQFF. In DNA, the CDR3 is TGTGCCAGCAGCTTGGTACTAGCGGGGGACAATGAGCAGTTCTTC.

The chain couples TRBV5-4 to TRBJ2-7, with 8 bases matching TRBD2. V lost 5 bases to trimming and J lost 0 bases; unmatched junction nucleotides: 10. CDR3 length: 16 amino acids. Germline V gives CDR1 SGHNT, CDR2 YYREEE (reference sequence). The CDR3 DNA sequence: TGTGCCAGCAGTCCGGGCGGGGGGTCGAGCTCCTACGAGCAGTACTTC. It encodes CASSPGGGSSSYEQYF.

The chain couples TRBV3-1 (or the pseudogene TRBV3-2) to TRBJ1-2, with 10 bases aligning to TRBD1. Losses at the gene ends were 5 bases for V and 4 bases for J; bases not matched to a gene: 13. CDR1 and CDR2 from the germline V gene are LGHDT and YNNKEL (reference sequence). The CDR3 has 17 residues. CDR3 bases: TGTGCCAGCAGCACAATCAACCCCGGGACAGGGGCCTATGGCTACACCTTC. Residues: CASSTINPGTGAYGYTF.

V gene TRBV19 combines with J gene TRBJ1-2; the match to TRBD1 covers 9 bases. From germline, CDR1 is LNHDA and CDR2 SQIVND (reference sequence). The CDR3 sequence is 14 residues long. V dropped 8 bases and J dropped 5; count of bases not matched to a gene: 9. The CDR3 region has the DNA TGTGCCAGTTCTCACAGGGGGCAGGGATATGGCTACACCTTC. It translates to CASSHRGQGYGYTF.

The chain is built from TRBV6-1 and TRBJ2-5; 13 positions agree with TRBD2. The trim removed 1 base at V and 2 bases at J, leaving 1 base unmatched. Per the germline V gene, CDR1 is MNHNS and CDR2 is SASEGT. The CDR3 runs to 16 residues. The CDR3 DNA reads TGTGCCAGCAGTGAAGGACTAGCGGGGGGACAAGAGACCCAGTACTTC. Translation: CASSEGLAGGQETQYF.

The J gene is TRBJ2-2, the V gene TRBV20-1, with 7 bases matching TRBD1. The CDR3 runs to 13 residues. Germline assignment: CDR1 DFQATT and CDR2 SNEGSKA (reference sequence). The ends lost 6 bases at V and 4 bases at J; junction bases unmatched: 5. CDR3 bases: TGCAGTGCCAGTACAGGGGCCACCGGGGAGCTGTTTTTT. It codes for CSASTGATGELFF.

V and J are TRBV5-1 and TRBJ1-5; D is ambiguous. The ends were cut back, 5 bases at V and 0 bases at J, with 9 bases in the middle. Germline-derived CDR1 and CDR2 are SGHRS and YFSETQ. The CDR3 runs to 14 residues. The CDR3 region has the DNA TGCGCCAGCAGGGAGGGTCTTAGCAATCAGCCCCAGCATTTT. This sequence encodes CASREGLSNQPQHF. Using reference TRBV5-1 and TRBJ1-5 for the parts outside the CDR3, the full variable domain is KAGVTQTPRYLIKTRGQQVTLSCSPISGHRSVSWYQQTPGQGLQFLFEYFSETQRNKGNFPGRFSGRQFSNSRSEMNVSTLELGDSALYLCASREGLSNQPQHFGDGTRLSIL.

CDR3 region: CASSFLTSGSVYEQYF. CDR3 sequence (DNA): TGTGCCAGCAGTTTCTTAACTAGCGGGAGTGTCTACGAGCAGTACTTC. J is TRBJ2-7 and V is TRBV27; 11 nucleotides align to TRBD2. CDR1 MNHEY and CDR2 SMNVEV come from the germline V gene (reference sequence). The CDR3 length is 16 residues. Trimming cost V 3 bases and J 3 bases; bases outside gene matches: 7.

The V call is TRBV28, the J call TRBJ1-1; 8 positions match TRBD1. The germline V gene has CDR1 MDHEN and CDR2 SYDVKM. Unmatched junction bases numbered 3, after V lost 2 bases and J lost 4 bases. The CDR3 covers 14 residues. CDR3 sequence: CASSLRTGGTEAFF. The CDR3 nucleotides are TGTGCCAGCAGTTTACGAACAGGGGGCACTGAAGCTTTCTTT.

The chain joins TRBV2 to TRBJ2-3, with TRBD1 matching over 8 bases. The CDR3 covers 14 residues. Germline CDR1 SNHLY, CDR2 FYNNEI. Trimming at V came to 4 bases and at J to 4 bases, leaving 4 bases not matched to a gene. The CDR3, as DNA: TGTGCCAGCAGTGTTGAACAGGGGGCAGATACGCAGTATTTT. This encodes CASSVEQGADTQYF.

The chain employs TRBV6-2 or TRBV6-3 and TRBJ1-1; D uncertain. Looked up from germline, CDR1 is MNHEY and CDR2 is SVGEGT. With 2 bases removed from V and 5 bases from J, the gap between germline ends came to 9 bases. The CDR3 contains 13 residues. The CDR3 DNA reads as TGTGCCAGCAGTTACATACGGGGTACTGAAGCTTTCTTT. Its protein product is CASSYIRGTEAFF.

The chain has TRBV5-1 and TRBJ1-3; weak D call: TRBD1 (5 bases). The CDR3 is 15 amino acids. V gave up 0 bases and J gave up 4 bases, with 11 bases separating them. Germline V CDR1 and CDR2: SGHRS, YFSETQ. The CDR3 loop reads CASSLGSGIGNTIYF. In DNA, the CDR3 is TGCGCCAGCAGCTTGGGTTCAGGGATAGGAAACACCATATATTTT.

This chain links TRBV28 with TRBJ1-5; D call uncertain. Trimming took off 2 bases at V and 5 bases at J, with 7 bases between the two ends. This CDR3 region has 13 residues. Germline lookup yields CDR1 MDHEN and CDR2 SYDVKM. The CDR3 coding sequence is TGTGCCAGCAGTTTAAACGGGTATCAGCCCCAGCATTTT. Its protein product is CASSLNGYQPQHF.

This chain links TRBV15 with TRBJ1-6, with D maybe TRBD1 (6 bases). Trimming cost V 5 bases and J 10 bases, with 18 bases left between them. The germline V gene has CDR1 LNHNV and CDR2 YYDKDF (reference sequence). CDR3 length equals 15 residues. The CDR3 DNA reads TGTGCCACCAGCGGGGAAACAGGGTTGCGGTCACCCCTCCACTTT. It encodes CATSGETGLRSPLHF.

The rearrangement uses TRBV4-2 and TRBJ2-3; no clear D. CDR3 length: 12 residues. Germline V lookup: CDR1 LGHNA, CDR2 YNFKEQ. V lost 1 base to trimming and J lost 5 bases, with 4 bases between them. CDR3 sequence: CASSQVQDTQYF. The CDR3 DNA is TGTGCCAGCAGCCAAGTACAAGATACGCAGTATTTT.